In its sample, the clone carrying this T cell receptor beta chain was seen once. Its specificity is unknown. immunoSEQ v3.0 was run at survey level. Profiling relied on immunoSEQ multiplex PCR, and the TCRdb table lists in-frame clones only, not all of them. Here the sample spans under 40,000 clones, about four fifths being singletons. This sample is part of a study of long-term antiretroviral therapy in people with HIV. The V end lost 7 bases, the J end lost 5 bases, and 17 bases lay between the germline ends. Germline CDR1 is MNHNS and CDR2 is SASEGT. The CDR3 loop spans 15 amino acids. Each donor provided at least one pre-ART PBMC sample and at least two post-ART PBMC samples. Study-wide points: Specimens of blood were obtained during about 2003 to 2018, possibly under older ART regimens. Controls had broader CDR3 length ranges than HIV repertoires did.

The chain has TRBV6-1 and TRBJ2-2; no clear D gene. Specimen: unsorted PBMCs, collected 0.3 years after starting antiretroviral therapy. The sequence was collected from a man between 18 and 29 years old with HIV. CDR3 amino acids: CASTMTPTPTGELFF. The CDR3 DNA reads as TGTGCCAGCACCATGACACCTACACCGACCGGGGAGCTGTTTTTT.